The 16 T cell receptor beta chains listed next were all sequenced from one sample in a study of tumor and adjacent non-tumor tissue in lung cancer (dated by TCRdb to the late 2010s). RNA was extracted from bulk unsorted tissue and checked for quality with a NanoDrop ND-1000 and an Agilent 2100. For the normal lung samples, distant non-tumor tissue was collected more than 3 cm away from the tumor edge. Library method: multiplex PCR. Sequencing was carried out with an Illumina HiSeq 2500. Following protocols modified from ARM-PCR, the researchers constructed TCRbeta libraries through three rounds of nested PCR with primers (Table S4). The public reads were quality trimmed at Q25 with fastp and then assembled into clones with MiXCR by TCRdb, keeping productive beta chains. Duplicate CDR3 protein sequences are folded into a single record with the most common DNA and genes. The sample contains about 100,000 distinct CDR3 sequences, 60% to 80% of them found a single time. The leading ten clones occupy roughly 18% of the sample.

What was sequenced was distant non-tumor lung tissue. The receptors shown here come from a man aged 25-45 years with non-small cell lung cancer.

Details on this clonotype: The junction does not match germline at one end; this may be a read error. The genes are TRBV20-1 and TRBJ2-1, with 8 bases that match TRBD2. The germline V gene has CDR1 DFQATT and CDR2 SNEGSKA (reference sequence). The CDR3 runs to 13 residues. The CDR3, as DNA: TGCAGTGCTGGGACTAGGAGCTACATTGAGCAGTTCTTC. Translating it yields CSAGTRSYIEQFF.

The chain links TRBV7-9 to TRBJ2-5; 8 bases map to TRBD1. Trimming cost V 5 bases and J 5 bases; bases outside gene matches: 10. CDR3 length: 15 residues. Germline lookup yields CDR1 SEHNR and CDR2 FQNEAQ (reference sequence). CDR3 sequence: CASSLVRTGKETQYF. CDR3 DNA: TGTGCCAGCAGCCTTGTCAGGACAGGGAAGGAGACCCAGTACTTC.

On this clonotype itself: As the CDR3 is not closed by the conserved phenylalanine or tryptophan, this likely results from a read error. This rearrangement joins TRBV24-1 to TRBJ2-1; D could derive from TRBD1 or TRBD2 (5 bases each). The CDR3 has 13 residues. The germline V gene has CDR1 KGHDR and CDR2 SFDVKD. V was trimmed by 3 bases and J by 12 bases, leaving 14 bases between them. The DNA of the CDR3 is TGTGCCACCAGTGATCCCGGACTTGGGGGGCAGTTCTTA. Its protein is CATSDPGLGGQFL.

This chain connects TRBV13 to TRBJ2-3; 9 nucleotides agree with TRBD2. Per germline, CDR1 PRHDT and CDR2 FYEKMQ (reference sequence). CDR3 length equals 18 residues. The V segment lost 4 bases and the J segment 1 base; nucleotides outside the gene matches: 12. As DNA, the CDR3 is TGTGCCAGCAGCTCTAACAATAAAAGGACTAGCGGCACAGATACGCAGTATTTT. Translated, it gives CASSSNNKRTSGTDTQYF.

This clonotype was seen just once. The conserved final phenylalanine or tryptophan is absent from the CDR3, which likely points to a read error. The chain recombines TRBV4-1 with TRBJ2-7; D is perhaps TRBD1 (5 bases). The CDR3 contains 16 residues. Germline-derived CDR1 and CDR2 are MGHRA and YSYEKL. The CDR3 nucleotides read TGCGCCAGCAGCCAAGACGAGACAGTACAGACCTATGAGCAGTACTCC. Translated, it gives CASSQDETVQTYEQYS.

As to this clonotype: One end of the junction does not line up with germline, which may come from a read error. The chain uses TRBV6-2 or TRBV6-3 and TRBJ2-1; D is unresolved. Germline CDR1 is MNHEY and CDR2 is SVGEGT. The CDR3 sequence is 13 residues long. The CDR3 reads CATKDWTYKEQFF. In nucleotides, the CDR3 is TGTGCCACCAAGGATTGGACCTACAAAGAGCAGTTCTTC.

Points on this clonotype: Sequence at one end of the junction differs from germline and may be a read error. The gene calls are TRBV11-2 and TRBJ1-4; D gene ambiguous. The CDR3 length is 16 residues. From germline, CDR1 is SGHAT and CDR2 FQNNGV. The CDR3 DNA is TGTGCCGGCAGCCCCCCCGGCTCGGAGGCAAATGAAAAACTGTTTTTT. Its protein is CAGSPPGSEANEKLFF.

Worth noting for this clonotype: A much larger clone is a single base away; this may be a read error. V and J are TRBV11-1 and TRBJ2-7, with TRBD1 matching 8 bases. Germline CDR1 is SGHAT and CDR2 is FQDESV (reference sequence). The CDR3 covers 15 residues. The trim removed 2 bases at V and 6 bases at J, leaving 9 bases unmatched. The CDR3 sequence is CASSLLPTGVREQYF. CDR3 DNA sequence: TGTGCCAGCAGCTTATTGCCGACAGGGGTGCGCGAGCAGTACTTC. Together with reference TRBV11-1 and TRBJ2-7, the CDR3 gives the full variable domain: EAEVAQSPRYKITEKSQAVAFWCDPISGHATLYWYRQILGQGPELLVQFQDESVVDDSQLPKDRFSAERLKGVDSTLKIQPAELGDSAMYLCASSLLPTGVREQYFGPGTRLTVT.

The V gene is TRBV11-2, the J gene TRBJ1-1, with D perhaps TRBD1 (5 bases). Looked up from germline, CDR1 is SGHAT and CDR2 is FQNNGV. V was pared by 4 bases and J by 6 bases, with 18 bases between. The CDR3 is 15 residues long. CDR3 coding DNA: TGTGCCAGCAGCTCCCGGACCACAGGAGATGCTGAAGCTTTCTTT. Translated: CASSSRTTGDAEAFF.

This clonotype occurred many times. The chain joins TRBV11-3 to TRBJ2-4; D tentatively reads TRBD1 or TRBD2 (5 bases each). V was pared by 5 bases and J by 6 bases, with 14 bases between. Germline lookup yields CDR1 SGHNT and CDR2 YENEEA. The CDR3 length is 14 residues. The CDR3 DNA reads as TGTGCCAGCAGCGGATGGGACCAAGGAAACATTCAGTACTTC. This encodes CASSGWDQGNIQYF.

The table lists this clonotype with a few counts. A clone one base away is much larger, so this may be a read error. This chain joins TRBV4-1 and TRBJ1-5; D may be TRBD1 (5 bases). This CDR3 is 16 amino acids long. CDR1 and CDR2 (germline): MGHRA, YSYEKL. CDR3 protein: CAGSPPRGEGNQPQHF. The CDR3 DNA sequence: TGCGCCGGCAGCCCTCCCCGGGGGGAGGGCAATCAGCCCCAGCATTTT.

Points on this clonotype: A single base separates this from a much larger clone, so it may be a read error. V gene TRBV7-9 combines with J gene TRBJ2-7; D gene ambiguous. CDR3 length: 14 amino acids. The germline V and J ends were trimmed by 2 bases and 0 bases, with 8 bases remaining between them. Germline V lookup: CDR1 SEHNR, CDR2 FQNEAQ (reference sequence). The CDR3 protein is CASSLSRYSYEQYF. In DNA form, the CDR3 reads TGTGCCAGCAGCTTAAGTCGGTACTCCTACGAGCAGTACTTC.

Comments on this clonotype: Germline is not matched at one junction end, which may reflect a read error. The J gene is TRBJ2-1, the V gene TRBV11-2, with 7 nucleotides matching TRBD2. The germline V gene encodes CDR1 SGHAT and CDR2 FQNNGV. The CDR3 extends over 17 amino acids. Written as DNA, the CDR3 is TGTGCCAGCACCCCAGAGGGCGGGGGAAGCTCCTACAATGGGCAGTTCTTC. It codes for CASTPEGGGSSYNGQFF.

Worth noting for this clonotype: Since the CDR3 does not end with the conserved phenylalanine or tryptophan, this likely comes from a read error. The chain is built from TRBV7-2 and TRBJ2-2; D gene ambiguous. The ends were cut back, 0 bases at V and 3 bases at J, with 2 bases in the middle. The germline CDR1 and CDR2 sequences are SGHTA and FQGNSA. The CDR3 consists of 13 residues. The CDR3 DNA follows: TGTGCCAGCAGCTTAGCGGACACCGGGGAGCTGTTTCTT. It encodes CASSLADTGELFL.

Details on this clonotype: A read error is possible here, since a much larger clone lies one base away. The genes are TRBV11-2 and TRBJ1-2; TRBD1 aligns across 9 bases. This CDR3 has 15 residues. CDR1 SGHAT and CDR2 FQNNGV come from the germline V gene. The CDR3 coding sequence is TGTACCAGCAGCTTATTAACAGGGGGCGCGGGGAGCTACACCTTC. Encoded protein: CTSSLLTGGAGSYTF.

Turning to this clonotype: The germline gene is not matched at one end of the junction; a read error may be the cause. The chain uses TRBV12-3 or TRBV12-4 and TRBJ2-1; 10 positions agree with TRBD2. The CDR3 is 14 amino acids. DNA for the CDR3: TGTACCAGCATGATTGGGGCTAGCGGGAGTAATAAGTTCTTC. Amino acid sequence: CTSMIGASGSNKFF.